This passage covers 21 T cell receptor beta chains from one sample sequenced in a study of T cells of healthy individuals. TCRdb independently ran MiXCR on the 5' RACE reads; one entry per CDR3 protein. The data show about 53,000 distinct CDR3 sequences, around 15% seen once. Source of these receptors: a human donor in good health.

With respect to this clonotype: This sequence may be a read error, since a much larger clone differs from it by one base. This rearrangement joins TRBV24-1 to TRBJ1-1, with 7 bases lining up with TRBD1. Germline V gene lookup returns CDR1 KGHDR and CDR2 SFDVKD. This CDR3 spans 13 amino acids. Trimming removed 0 bases from V and 6 bases from J; junction bases left unmatched: 0. In DNA, the CDR3 is TGTGCCACCAGTGATTTGACAGGGGCTGAAGCTTTCTTT. It is translated as CATSDLTGAEAFF.

The genes are TRBV21-1 and TRBJ1-1. TRBV21-1 is a documented pseudogene. The CDR3 is 15 residues long. CDR3 amino acids: CASSKGGTLNTEAFF. The CDR3 DNA reads TGTGCCAGCAGCAAAGGAGGGACTTTGAACACTGAAGCTTTCTTT.

At least ten counts were recorded for this clonotype. This chain uses TRBV9 with TRBJ2-6; maybe TRBD2 (5 bases). V lost 1 base, J lost 0 bases, and 14 bases lay in between. Per germline, CDR1 SGDLS and CDR2 YYNGEE. The CDR3 has 18 amino acids. In nucleotides, the CDR3 is TGTGCCAGCAGCGTAATGAGAGGACTCTCCTCTGGGGCCAACGTCCTGACTTTC. It specifies CASSVMRGLSSGANVLTF. The full variable domain, with the rest looked up from reference TRBV9 and TRBJ2-6, is DSGVTQTPKHLITATGQRVTLRCSPRSGDLSVYWYQQSLDQGLQFLIQYYNGEERAKGNILERFSAQQFPDLHSELNLSSLELGDSALYFCASSVMRGLSSGANVLTFGAGSRLTVL.

This clonotype appeared many times. V gene TRBV11-3 combines with J gene TRBJ2-5; 11 bases map to TRBD2. With 1 base clipped from V and 5 bases from J, the junction kept 6 bases outside the gene matches. The CDR3 has 16 residues. In germline, CDR1 is SGHNT, CDR2 YENEEA. The CDR3 coding sequence is TGTGCCAGCAGCTTAGGGCTAGCGGGAGGAGAGGAGACCCAGTACTTC. Translating it yields CASSLGLAGGEETQYF.

Concerning this clonotype: The CDR3 does not end in the conserved phenylalanine or tryptophan, so this is likely a read error. The chain carries TRBV4-3 and TRBJ2-1; the match to TRBD2 covers 7 bases. Trimming cost V 5 bases and J 8 bases; bases outside gene matches: 15. CDR1 is LGHNA and CDR2 is YSLEER in the germline V gene. The CDR3 has 16 residues. The CDR3 is CASSVRTSGTFYEQFS. The DNA of the CDR3 is TGCGCCAGCAGCGTTCGTACCAGCGGGACTTTTTATGAGCAGTTCTCC.

The genes are TRBV5-1 and TRBJ2-7, with 12 bases identical to TRBD2. Germline CDR1 reads SGHRS; CDR2 reads YFSETQ. The CDR3 totals 14 residues. Trimming removed 5 bases from V and 6 bases from J; junction bases left unmatched: 6. The CDR3 coding sequence is TGCGCCAGCAGTCCGACTAGCGGGAGAAGCGAGCAGTACTTC. It specifies CASSPTSGRSEQYF. Filled out from reference TRBV5-1 and TRBJ2-7, the complete variable domain reads KAGVTQTPRYLIKTRGQQVTLSCSPISGHRSVSWYQQTPGQGLQFLFEYFSETQRNKGNFPGRFSGRQFSNSRSEMNVSTLELGDSALYLCASSPTSGRSEQYFGPGTRLTVT.

This clonotype was observed a handful of times. This chain links TRBV5-1 with TRBJ2-2, with D tentatively TRBD1 (6 bases). The CDR3 covers 16 residues. From germline, CDR1 is SGHRS and CDR2 YFSETQ. Trimming shortened V by 5 bases and J by 1 base, and 15 bases separated the two germline ends. CDR3 amino acids: CASRSGQSQNTGELFF. DNA for the CDR3: TGCGCCAGCAGGTCCGGACAGTCGCAGAACACCGGGGAGCTGTTTTTT.

In its sample, this clonotype was seen a few times. The genes are TRBV10-3 and TRBJ2-7; no definite D call. Trimming shortened V by 3 bases and J by 3 bases, and 3 bases separated the two germline ends. The CDR3 runs to 11 residues. Germline V gives CDR1 ENHRY, CDR2 SYGVKD. The CDR3 DNA reads as TGTGCCATCAGTGAAAACTACGAGCAGTACTTC. Protein sequence: CAISENYEQYF.

This clonotype came up many times. The rearrangement links TRBV5-1 to TRBJ2-7; 7 bases fit TRBD1. Unmatched junction bases numbered 4, after V lost 4 bases and J lost 3 bases. Germline-derived CDR1 and CDR2 are SGHRS and YFSETQ. This CDR3 comprises 13 residues. The CDR3 sequence is CASSPGQSYEQYF. CDR3 nucleotide sequence: TGCGCCAGCAGCCCGGGACAGAGCTACGAGCAGTACTTC. The variable domain in full, with the rest retrieved from reference TRBV5-1 and TRBJ2-7, is KAGVTQTPRYLIKTRGQQVTLSCSPISGHRSVSWYQQTPGQGLQFLFEYFSETQRNKGNFPGRFSGRQFSNSRSEMNVSTLELGDSALYLCASSPGQSYEQYFGPGTRLTVT.

This clonotype was counted only a few times. The chain recombines TRBV7-2 with TRBJ1-1; 8 bases are shared with TRBD1. J was trimmed by 2 bases and V by 5 bases; bases with no gene match: 4. The CDR3 consists of 14 residues. Looked up from germline, CDR1 is SGHTA and CDR2 is FQGNSA. The CDR3 bases are TGTGCCAGCAGCCAACAGGGGGGCAACACTGAAGCTTTCTTT. Protein product: CASSQQGGNTEAFF.

This clonotype appeared a few times. This chain connects TRBV7-2 to TRBJ2-7; 7 bases line up with TRBD1. The CDR3 length is 16 residues. Germline V CDR1 and CDR2: SGHTA, FQGNSA. With V trimmed by 1 base and J by 7 bases, 13 bases remained unmatched. The CDR3 DNA reads TGTGCCAGCAGCTTAGTCTTCGGACAGGCGGCATCTGAGCAGTACTTC. It translates to CASSLVFGQAASEQYF.

The CDR3 DNA is TGTGCCAGCACCCTAGCGGACCCTCGGGATACGCAGTATTTT. Its translation is CASTLADPRDTQYF. J is TRBJ2-3 and V is TRBV2; TRBD2 agrees at 7 bases. This CDR3 contains 14 residues. CDR1 SNHLY and CDR2 FYNNEI come from the germline V gene. Trimming removed 7 bases from V and 6 bases from J; junction bases left unmatched: 10.

This clonotype was seen repeatedly, ten times or more. The chain combines TRBV4-2 with TRBJ2-7, with 9 nucleotides matching TRBD2. CDR1 and CDR2 from the germline V gene are LGHNA and YNFKEQ. This CDR3 has 16 amino acids. V shed 0 bases and J 4 bases; nucleotides not matched to a gene: 7. The CDR3 region is CASSQELRGGLYEQYF. The CDR3 coding sequence is TGTGCCAGCAGCCAAGAATTGCGGGGGGGCTTGTACGAGCAGTACTTC.

This clonotype showed up just a few times. The genes are TRBV2 and TRBJ2-1; 9 nucleotides agree with TRBD1. CDR3 length: 13 amino acids. V gave up 5 bases and J gave up 13 bases; unmatched junction bases: 9. Germline V gene sequence: CDR1 SNHLY, CDR2 FYNNEI. The CDR3 protein is CASSQDRGSTQFF. CDR3 sequence (DNA): TGTGCCAGCAGTCAAGACAGGGGGTCTACTCAGTTCTTC.

Comments on this clonotype: A much larger clone differs from this one at a single base, so this may be a read error. V is TRBV7-9 and J is TRBJ2-7; D is possibly TRBD1 or TRBD2 (6 bases each). This CDR3 contains 15 residues. V dropped 4 bases and J dropped 4 bases, with 17 bases sitting between them. The germline CDR1 and CDR2 sequences are SEHNR and FQNEAQ (reference sequence). The CDR3 sequence: CASSSWGLGAYEQYF. Here the CDR3 DNA reads TGTGCCAGCAGCTCCTGGGGACTGGGGGCTTACGAGCAGTACTTC.

This clonotype came up many times. The chain couples TRBV2 to TRBJ2-7, with D maybe TRBD1 (5 bases). The length of the CDR3 is 11 residues. V was clipped by 7 bases and J by 3 bases, with 7 bases between them. From germline, CDR1 is SNHLY and CDR2 FYNNEI. CDR3: CASTRDYEQYF. The CDR3 nucleotides are TGTGCCAGCACCAGGGACTACGAGCAGTACTTC.

This clonotype was found many times. This rearrangement joins TRBV29-1 to TRBJ1-6, with 10 positions matching TRBD1. The CDR3 is 14 amino acids. After removal of 5 bases from V and 10 bases from J, the junction contained 8 bases not matched to a gene. Germline CDR1 is SQVTM and CDR2 is ANQGSEA. This CDR3 is CSVQTGTGASPLHF. The DNA for the CDR3 is TGCAGCGTTCAAACCGGGACAGGGGCGTCACCCCTCCACTTT. Drawing the rest from reference TRBV29-1 and TRBJ1-6, the complete variable domain is SAVISQKPSRDICQRGTSLTIQCQVDSQVTMMFWYRQQPGQSLTLIATANQGSEATYESGFVIDKFPISRPNLTFSTLTVSNMSPEDSSIYLCSVQTGTGASPLHFGNGTRLTVT.

This clonotype has a count of ten or more. The CDR3: CASSPIEVNYGYTF. CDR3 coding DNA: TGTGCCAGCAGCCCCATCGAGGTTAACTATGGCTACACCTTC. This rearrangement joins TRBV14 to TRBJ1-2; the D is unclear. Per the germline V gene, CDR1 is SGHDN and CDR2 is FVKESK. This CDR3 has 14 amino acids. The V end was cut by 4 bases, the J end by 1 base, with 10 bases between.

This clonotype was picked up a small number of times. V gene TRBV6-2 or TRBV6-3 combines with J gene TRBJ1-1; D might be TRBD1 (5 bases). CDR1 is MNHEY, CDR2 SVGEGT, per germline. Trimming took 10 bases from V and 0 from J, leaving 12 bases between them. The CDR3 extends over 13 amino acids. The CDR3, as DNA: TGTGCCATTAGCGGGACGGTGAACACTGAAGCTTTCTTT. Residues: CAISGTVNTEAFF.

This CDR3 is CASSRRGNNSPLHF. DNA for the CDR3: TGTGCCAGCAGCCGTCGGGGGAATAATTCACCCCTCCACTTT. This chain connects TRBV11-2 to TRBJ1-6, with D maybe TRBD1 (5 bases). This CDR3 comprises 14 residues. Per germline, CDR1 SGHAT and CDR2 FQNNGV. V lost 5 bases and J 5 bases, leaving 10 bases between the germline ends.

This clonotype was recorded a few times. The genes are TRBV21-1 and TRBJ2-4; TRBD2 is the table's D call and was not checked against the DNA. TRBV21-1 is deemed a pseudogene. The CDR3 totals 19 residues. The CDR3 here is CASSKYVGRPSGAKNIQYF. In nucleotides, the CDR3 is TGTGCCAGCAGCAAATACGTCGGGAGGCCCTCAGGGGCCAAAAACATTCAGTACTTC.